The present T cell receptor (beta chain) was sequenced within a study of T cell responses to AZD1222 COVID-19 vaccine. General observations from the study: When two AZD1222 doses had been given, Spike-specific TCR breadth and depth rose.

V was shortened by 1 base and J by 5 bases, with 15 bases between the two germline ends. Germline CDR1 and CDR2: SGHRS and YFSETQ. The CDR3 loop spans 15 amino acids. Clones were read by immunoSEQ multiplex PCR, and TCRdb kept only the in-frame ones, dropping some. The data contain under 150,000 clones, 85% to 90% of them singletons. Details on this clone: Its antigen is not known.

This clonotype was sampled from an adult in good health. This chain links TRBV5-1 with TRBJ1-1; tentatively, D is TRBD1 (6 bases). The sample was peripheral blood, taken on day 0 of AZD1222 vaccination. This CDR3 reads CASSLKGGLSTEAFF. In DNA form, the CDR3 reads TGCGCCAGCAGCTTGAAGGGGGGCCTGAGTACTGAAGCTTTCTTT. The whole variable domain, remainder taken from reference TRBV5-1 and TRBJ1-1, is KAGVTQTPRYLIKTRGQQVTLSCSPISGHRSVSWYQQTPGQGLQFLFEYFSETQRNKGNFPGRFSGRQFSNSRSEMNVSTLELGDSALYLCASSLKGGLSTEAFFGQGTRLTVV.